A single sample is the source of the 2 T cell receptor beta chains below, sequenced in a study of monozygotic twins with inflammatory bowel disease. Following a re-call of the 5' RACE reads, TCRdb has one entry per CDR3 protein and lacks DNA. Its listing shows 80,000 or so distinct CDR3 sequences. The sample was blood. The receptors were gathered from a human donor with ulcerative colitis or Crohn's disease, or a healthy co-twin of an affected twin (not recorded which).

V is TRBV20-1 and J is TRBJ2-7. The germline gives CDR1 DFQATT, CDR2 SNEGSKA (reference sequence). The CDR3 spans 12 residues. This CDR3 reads CSARDSLGEQYF.

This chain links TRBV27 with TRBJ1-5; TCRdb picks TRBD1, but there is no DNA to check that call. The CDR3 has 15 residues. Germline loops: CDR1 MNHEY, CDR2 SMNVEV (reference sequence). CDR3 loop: CASSAHGTKDQPQHF.